This T cell receptor beta chain was documented in a study of T cells after yellow fever vaccination. The overall study: Where fractions had low cell numbers, libraries were prepared from them with the SMART-Seq v4 Ultra Low Input RNA kit. Study-level results: The presence of abundant clonotypes contaminating from the bulk population was possible in FACS-sorted repertoires.

About this clonotype: The antigen is not known.

In making TCR cDNA, 5'RACE template switching added a universal primer site and UMIs to it. Each CDR3 protein is one row after TCRdb ran MiXCR on the 5' RACE reads. The data show around 600,000 distinct CDR3 sequences, over 9% seen once. Germline V gene data show CDR1 as LNHNV and CDR2 as YYDKDF (reference sequence). This CDR3 spans 13 amino acids. Trimming left V 7 bases short and J 3 bases short, with 12 bases between. The TCR was taken from a young man who received the YFV17D yellow fever vaccine. Sequencing was performed on PBMCs, taken on the day of the yellow fever booster vaccination. The chain uses TRBV15 and TRBJ1-2; the D gene is possibly TRBD1 (5 bases). In DNA, the CDR3 is TGTGCCACCACGGAGAGGGACTACTATGGCTACACCTTC. This gives the protein CATTERDYYGYTF.